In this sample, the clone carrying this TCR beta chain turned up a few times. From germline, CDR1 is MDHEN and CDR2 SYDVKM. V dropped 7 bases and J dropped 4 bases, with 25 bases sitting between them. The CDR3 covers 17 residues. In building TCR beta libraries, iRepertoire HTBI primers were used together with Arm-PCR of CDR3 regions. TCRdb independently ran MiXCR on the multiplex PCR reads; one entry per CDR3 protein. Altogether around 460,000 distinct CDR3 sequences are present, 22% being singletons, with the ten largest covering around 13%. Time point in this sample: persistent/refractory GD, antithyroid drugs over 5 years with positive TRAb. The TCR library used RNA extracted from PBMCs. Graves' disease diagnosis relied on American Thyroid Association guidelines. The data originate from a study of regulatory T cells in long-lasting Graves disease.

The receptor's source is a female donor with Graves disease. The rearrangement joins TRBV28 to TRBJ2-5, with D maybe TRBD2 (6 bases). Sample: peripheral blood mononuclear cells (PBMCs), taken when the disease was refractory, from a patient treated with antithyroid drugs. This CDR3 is CASTPGPGPFGGETQYF. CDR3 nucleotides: TGTGCCAGCACCCCGGGCCCGGGACCCTTCGGGGGAGAGACCCAGTACTTC.